This TCR beta chain was sequenced for a study of OX40 agonist ivuxolimab in advanced cancers. Overall study context: Patients' therapy was ivuxolimab, an antibody that acts as an agonist of OX40 (CD134). Administration of intravenous ivuxolimab to patients occurred every 2 weeks at 0.01 to 10 mg/kg. Antecedent anti-PD-1, anti-PD-L1 or anti-CTLA-4 therapy was permissible, with about 39% having received some.

The V segment lost 5 bases and the J segment 3 bases; nucleotides outside the gene matches: 6. CDR3 size: 14 residues. Germline CDR1 and CDR2: PRHDT and FYEKMQ (reference sequence). A note on this clone: Its antigen remains unknown.

Assay used: immunoSEQ multiplex PCR; TCRdb lists only in-frame clones, some missing. The sample has 50,000 to 70,000 clones, around four fifths seen once. Broader study findings: At doses 0.1 to 3.0 mg/kg, CD4+ and CD8+ clones expanded.

The V and J genes are TRBV13 and TRBJ1-1; 7 nucleotides line up with TRBD1. The sample here was CD4+ or CD8+ T cells sorted from blood, taken in a trial of the OX40 agonist ivuxolimab. The clonotype was recovered from an adult with an advanced solid tumor such as melanoma, head and neck, liver or kidney cancer. CDR3 amino acids: CASSAQGGDTEAFF. CDR3 DNA: TGTGCCAGCAGCGCCCAGGGGGGGGACACTGAAGCTTTCTTT.